The rows below give T cell receptor beta chains drawn from one sample of a study of blood T cells in healthy people across ages. TCRdb re-analysed the 5' RACE reads in MiXCR, keeping a single row per CDR3 protein. The sample lists about 650,000 distinct CDR3 sequences, approximately 29% occurring once. Sequencing input: blood. These TCRs come from a woman at least 80 years old in good health. Both conserved end residues are trimmed from each CDR3. A D gene is named only where the DNA matches it firmly. Clone size, where shown, is once, few, many, or a class for clones that have expanded.

v_call d_call clone_size cdr3_aa
TRBV5-1 NA many ASSFRDSNYGYT
TRBV29-1 TRBD2 many SVDPERGGPDTQY
TRBV6-1 TRBD1 NA ASGIGQDYSPLH
TRBV29-1 TRBD1 NA SVDAGQGAGETQY
TRBV29-1 NA NA SVGGSSNQPQH
TRBV29-1 NA few SVEAAAYAEAF
TRBV20-1 NA NA SVALQGGTYEQY
TRBV7-7 TRBD2 NA ASTLGTSPNGELF
TRBV20-1 NA few IAGSRTGYNEQY
TRBV20-1 NA NA SARIREYPGNEQF
TRBV30 NA few AWSTGTRSRPQH